Each of the 19 T cell receptor beta chains below was sequenced from the same sample in a study of blood T cell repertoires in COVID-19. Using immunoSEQ multiplex PCR, the repertoire was profiled, and TCRdb retains in-frame clones only, with some absent. The profile covers over 150,000 clones, with 70% to 85% appearing a single time and about 6.9% taken by the ten largest. What was sequenced was peripheral blood. Receptors were obtained from a human donor with acute or convalescent COVID-19. The donor label of this sample is uncertain.

The CDR3 DNA sequence: TGTGCCACGCGACAGGAAAACATTCAGTACTTC. The encoded protein is CATRQENIQYF. The chain joins TRBV12-3 or TRBV12-4 to TRBJ2-4; TRBD1 is a possible D gene (6 bases). There are 11 residues in the CDR3. Trimming took 10 bases from V and 5 from J, leaving 9 bases between them.

The chain couples TRBV5-1 to TRBJ1-6; tentative D call: TRBD1 (5 bases). Germline loops: CDR1 SGHRS, CDR2 YFSETQ. CDR3 length: 15 residues. The ends were cut back, 9 bases at V and 8 bases at J, with 21 bases in the middle. The chain's CDR3 is CATSPVGPSYSPLHF. CDR3 nucleotide sequence: TGCGCCACCTCGCCGGTGGGGCCTTCGTATTCACCCCTCCACTTT.

This chain links TRBV3-1 (or the pseudogene TRBV3-2) with TRBJ1-2, with TRBD1 as a possible D gene (6 bases). The length of the CDR3 is 14 residues. Trimming took off 6 bases at V and 3 bases at J, with 14 bases between the two ends. Germline CDR1 LGHDT, CDR2 YNNKEL (reference sequence). In nucleotides, the CDR3 is TGTGCCAGCAGGTGGGGGGGCAGGGACTATGGCTACACCTTC. As protein: CASRWGGRDYGYTF.

The chain combines TRBV7-2 with TRBJ2-1; TRBD2 agrees at 10 bases. The V gene end was trimmed by 5 bases and the J gene end by 2 bases; junction bases not matched to a gene: 6. The CDR3 covers 16 residues. The germline gives CDR1 SGHTA, CDR2 FQGNSA. This CDR3 is CASSPRLAGPYNEQFF. The CDR3, as DNA: TGTGCCAGCAGCCCCCGACTAGCGGGCCCCTACAATGAGCAGTTCTTC.

The chain is built from TRBV10-3 and TRBJ1-1; maybe TRBD1 (5 bases). CDR3 length: 11 amino acids. V lost 7 bases, J lost 6 bases, and 9 bases lay in between. Germline lookup yields CDR1 ENHRY and CDR2 SYGVKD. The DNA for the CDR3 is TGTGCCATCAAAAGGGGTGCTGAAGCTTTCTTT. It encodes CAIKRGAEAFF.

This clone was recorded only once. The chain joins TRBV18 to TRBJ1-4, with 7 bases fitting TRBD1. V trimming: 6 bases; J trimming: 6 bases; junction bases outside the gene matches: 7. Germline loops: CDR1 KGHSH, CDR2 LQKENI. The CDR3 loop spans 14 amino acids. The CDR3 DNA reads TGTGCCAGCTCCCAAGACAGGGCGGATGAAAAACTGTTTTTT. The encoded protein is CASSQDRADEKLFF.

The genes are TRBV5-4 and TRBJ1-1; 12 nucleotides line up with TRBD1. V lost 4 bases and J lost 3; bases outside the gene matches: 4. This CDR3 is built from 15 residues. Per germline, CDR1 SGHNT and CDR2 YYREEE (reference sequence). CDR3 DNA sequence: TGTGCCAGCAGCCAGGGACAGGGGGCGTACACTGAAGCTTTCTTT. Protein sequence: CASSQGQGAYTEAFF.

The chain is built from TRBV5-6 and TRBJ2-3; a possible D gene is TRBD1 (6 bases). CDR1 and CDR2 (germline): SGHDT, YYEEEE. The CDR3 extends over 14 amino acids. The germline V and J ends were trimmed by 4 bases and 2 bases, with 11 bases remaining between them. CDR3 bases: TGTGCCAGCAGCGCTACAGGGACCACAGATACGCAGTATTTT. Translation gives CASSATGTTDTQYF.

The gene calls are TRBV30 and TRBJ1-5, with 9 bases lining up with TRBD1. The CDR3 is 13 amino acids. The germline gives CDR1 GTSNPN, CDR2 SVGIG (reference sequence). Trimming cost V 5 bases and J 3 bases; bases outside gene matches: 2. DNA of the CDR3: TGTGCCTGGGGGACAGGGCTCAATCAGCCCCAGCATTTT. Its protein product is CAWGTGLNQPQHF. Complete variable domain (other parts from reference TRBV30 and TRBJ1-5): SQTIHQWPATLVQPVGSPLSLECTVEGTSNPNLYWYRQAAGRGLQLLFYSVGIGQISSEVPQNLSASRPQDRQFILSSKKLLLSDSGFYLCAWGTGLNQPQHFGDGTRLSIL.

The chain carries TRBV18 and TRBJ2-5; possible D gene TRBD2, 6 bases. CDR3 size: 15 residues. V dropped 3 bases and J dropped 3 bases, with 14 bases sitting between them. Germline lookup yields CDR1 KGHSH and CDR2 LQKENI. CDR3 coding DNA: TGTGCCAGCTCACCTTTGAGAGGAGGGGAAGAGACCCAGTACTTC. As protein: CASSPLRGGEETQYF.

The chain uses TRBV12-3 or TRBV12-4 and TRBJ2-7; 12 positions agree with TRBD2. The CDR3 has 13 residues. V lost 6 bases, J lost 10 bases, and 7 bases stayed unmatched. The CDR3 reads CASSKGTSGSQYF. CDR3 coding DNA: TGTGCCAGCAGCAAAGGGACTAGCGGGTCACAGTACTTC.

This sequence joins TRBV5-4 and TRBJ2-3; 12 nucleotides line up with TRBD2. CDR3 length equals 16 residues. V lost 4 bases and J lost 0; bases outside the gene matches: 3. CDR1 is SGHNT, CDR2 YYREEE, per germline (reference sequence). The CDR3 sequence: CASSIGTSGSTDTQYF. CDR3 DNA: TGTGCCAGCAGCATCGGGACTAGCGGGAGCACAGATACGCAGTATTTT.

The V gene is TRBV10-3, the J gene TRBJ2-1; no definite D call. This CDR3 is built from 12 residues. The ends were cut back, 4 bases at V and 9 bases at J, with 10 bases in the middle. CDR1 and CDR2 (germline): ENHRY, SYGVKD. The CDR3 region is CAISGSGGEQFF. CDR3 coding DNA: TGTGCCATCAGTGGTTCAGGTGGTGAGCAGTTCTTC.

This rearrangement joins TRBV6-2 or TRBV6-3 to TRBJ2-7; D is perhaps TRBD2 (5 bases). From germline, CDR1 is MNHEY and CDR2 SVGEGT. The CDR3 is 11 amino acids. The germline V and J ends were trimmed by 0 bases and 12 bases, with 9 bases remaining between them. The CDR3 region is CASSYSDFRYF. In DNA, the CDR3 is TGTGCCAGCAGTTACTCGGACTTCAGGTACTTC.

With respect to this clone: One junction end disagrees with the germline gene, perhaps due to a read error. The chain joins TRBV9 to TRBJ2-1; a weak D match, TRBD2 (6 bases). Germline-derived CDR1 and CDR2 are SGDLS and YYNGEE. The CDR3 is 13 residues long. CDR3 coding DNA: TGTGCCAGCAGCGTAGGGGGGGAGGAGACGCCGATCTTC. It translates to CASSVGGEETPIF.

This clone was counted between two and nine times. The chain carries TRBV6-5 and TRBJ2-1, with 7 bases fitting TRBD2. The CDR3 spans 15 residues. Germline lookup yields CDR1 MNHEY and CDR2 SVGAGI. Unmatched junction bases numbered 5, after V lost 6 bases and J lost 0 bases. Written as DNA, the CDR3 is TGTGCCAGCAGCCATAGCGGGCCCTCCTACAATGAGCAGTTCTTC. This codes for CASSHSGPSYNEQFF.

The J gene is TRBJ2-1, the V gene TRBV7-2; D uncertain. V was clipped by 1 base and J by 0 bases, with 4 bases between them. Germline V lookup: CDR1 SGHTA, CDR2 FQGNSA. The CDR3 has 14 amino acids. The CDR3 bases are TGTGCCAGCAGCTTAGGCGGCTCCTACAATGAGCAGTTCTTC. Protein: CASSLGGSYNEQFF.

The genes are TRBV9 and TRBJ1-1; 9 nucleotides match TRBD1. V was pared by 3 bases and J by 6 bases, with 3 bases of the junction left unmatched. The germline gives CDR1 SGDLS, CDR2 YYNGEE. The CDR3 runs 13 residues. The CDR3 sequence is CASSDDRGAEAFF. In DNA, the CDR3 is TGTGCCAGCAGCGACGACAGGGGGGCTGAAGCTTTCTTT.

The genes are TRBV28 and TRBJ1-6; D is perhaps TRBD1 (5 bases). The V and J ends lost 7 bases and 7 bases respectively, with 14 bases between them. This CDR3 contains 14 residues. Germline lookup yields CDR1 MDHEN and CDR2 SYDVKM. The CDR3 spells CASTSPQGNSPLHF. The CDR3 bases are TGTGCCAGCACCTCACCTCAGGGAAATTCACCCCTCCACTTT.